This passage covers 7 T cell receptor beta chains from one sample sequenced in a study of shared clonotypes between healthy human individuals. TCRdb's table, derived via immunoSEQ multiplex PCR, lists solely in-frame clones and lacks some. The data show about 980,000 clones, 76% seen once. The sequenced sample consisted of memory CD4+ T cells sorted from blood. As to subset: CD45RA-negative fraction. The receptors here all came from a man younger than 35 in good health.

Many counts were recorded for this clone. The CDR3 protein is CASSLASRGGGTGELFF. The CDR3 nucleotides are TGTGCCAGCAGCTTGGCGTCCAGGGGCGGTGGCACCGGGGAGCTGTTTTTT. This rearrangement joins TRBV5-4 to TRBJ2-2; D possibly corresponds to TRBD1 (6 bases). Germline V lookup: CDR1 SGHNT, CDR2 YYREEE (reference sequence). CDR3 length: 17 residues. Trimming pared 0 bases from V and 4 bases from J, leaving 16 bases between.

The chain joins TRBV11-2 to TRBJ2-5; TRBD2 matches 14 bases. Germline CDR1 reads SGHAT; CDR2 reads FQNNGV. The CDR3 is made up of 15 amino acids. Trimming cost V 5 bases and J 5 bases; bases outside gene matches: 4. CDR3 bases: TGTGCCAGCAGCGACCGACTAGCGGGAGGGGAGACCCAGTACTTC. This gives the protein CASSDRLAGGETQYF.

The CDR3 coding sequence is TGTGCCATCAGTGACGCCGGACTAGCGGGAGTTAATGAGCAGTTCTTC. It yields the protein CAISDAGLAGVNEQFF. The V gene is TRBV10-3, the J gene TRBJ2-1; 13 bases agree with TRBD2. V lost 3 bases, J lost 7 bases, and 6 bases stayed unmatched. Germline loops: CDR1 ENHRY, CDR2 SYGVKD. CDR3 length equals 16 residues.

Turning to this clone: The junction differs from germline at one of its ends, possibly a read error. This chain connects TRBV6-4 to TRBJ1-1; TRBD1 matches at 7 bases. The CDR3 covers 12 residues. Germline values: CDR1 MRHNA, CDR2 SNTAGT. The CDR3 DNA sequence: TGTGCCAGCTGTGAACGGGACAGTGAAGCTTTCTTT. It translates to CASCERDSEAFF.

J is TRBJ2-7 and V is TRBV5-4, with D possibly being TRBD2 (6 bases). Trimming took off 0 bases at V and 3 bases at J, with 10 bases between the two ends. The CDR3 totals 14 residues. CDR1 is SGHNT, CDR2 YYREEE, per germline (reference sequence). The CDR3 region is CASSLEGGVYEQYF. CDR3 DNA: TGTGCCAGCAGCTTGGAAGGCGGGGTCTACGAGCAGTACTTC.

The chain carries TRBV11-2 and TRBJ2-7; D may correspond to TRBD1 or TRBD2 (5 bases each). Between the trimmed V and J ends, which lost 4 bases and 1 base, there was a span of 20 bases. There are 17 residues in the CDR3. Germline V gene data show CDR1 as SGHAT and CDR2 as FQNNGV. Written as DNA, the CDR3 is TGTGCCAGCAGCTCGAACGGGGCCGGGTATGGGTCCTACGAGCAGTACTTC. It translates to CASSSNGAGYGSYEQYF.

The rearrangement links TRBV30 to TRBJ2-2, with TRBD2 identical over 8 bases. CDR1 is GTSNPN and CDR2 is SVGIG in the germline V gene (reference sequence). CDR3 length: 17 amino acids. The ends lost 6 bases at V and 4 bases at J; junction bases unmatched: 16. The CDR3, as DNA: TGTGCCTGCAGTACTAGCGGAACTAAAGGGAGCACCGGGGAGCTGTTTTTT. Its translation is CACSTSGTKGSTGELFF.